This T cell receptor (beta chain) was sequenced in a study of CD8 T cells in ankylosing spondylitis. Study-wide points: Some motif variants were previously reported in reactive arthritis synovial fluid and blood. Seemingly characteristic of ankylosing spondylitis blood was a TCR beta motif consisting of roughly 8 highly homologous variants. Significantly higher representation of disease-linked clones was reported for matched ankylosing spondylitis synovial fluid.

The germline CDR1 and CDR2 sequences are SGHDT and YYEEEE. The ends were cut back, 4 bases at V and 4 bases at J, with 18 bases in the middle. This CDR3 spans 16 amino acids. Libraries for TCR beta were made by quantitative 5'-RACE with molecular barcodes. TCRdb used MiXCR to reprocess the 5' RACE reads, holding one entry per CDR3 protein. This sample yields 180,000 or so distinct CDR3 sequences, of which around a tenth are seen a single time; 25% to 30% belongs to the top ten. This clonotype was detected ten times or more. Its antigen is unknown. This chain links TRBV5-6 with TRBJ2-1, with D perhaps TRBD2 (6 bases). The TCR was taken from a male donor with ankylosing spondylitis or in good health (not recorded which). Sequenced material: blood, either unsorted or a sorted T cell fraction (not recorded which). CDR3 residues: CASSAGSGVTYNEQFF. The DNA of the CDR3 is TGTGCCAGCAGCGCGGGAAGCGGAGTAACATACAATGAGCAGTTCTTC.